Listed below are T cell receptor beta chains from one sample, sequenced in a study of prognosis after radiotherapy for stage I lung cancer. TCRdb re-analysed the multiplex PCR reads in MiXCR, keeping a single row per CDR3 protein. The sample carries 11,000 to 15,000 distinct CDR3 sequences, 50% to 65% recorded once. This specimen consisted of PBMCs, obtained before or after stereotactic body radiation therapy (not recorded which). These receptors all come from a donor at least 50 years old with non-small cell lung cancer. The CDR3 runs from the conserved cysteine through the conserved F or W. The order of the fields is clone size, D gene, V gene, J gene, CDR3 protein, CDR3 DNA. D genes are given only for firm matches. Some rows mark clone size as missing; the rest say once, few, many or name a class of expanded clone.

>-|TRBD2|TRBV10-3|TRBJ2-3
CTISDTSTSGRAGDTQYF
TGTACCATCAGTGACACCTCGACTAGCGGGAGGGCCGGAGATACGCAGTATTTT
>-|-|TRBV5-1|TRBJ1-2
CASSLRQGSYGYTF
TGCGCCAGCAGCTTGCGCCAGGGCAGCTATGGCTACACCTTC
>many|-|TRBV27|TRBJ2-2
CASSLGPSGNTGELFF
TGTGCCAGCAGTTTAGGTCCCTCCGGGAACACCGGGGAGCTGTTTTTT
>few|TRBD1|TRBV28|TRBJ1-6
CASRRTGNRNSPLHF
TGTGCCAGCAGAAGGACAGGGAACCGGAATTCACCCCTCCACTTT
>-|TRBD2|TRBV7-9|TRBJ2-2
CASSLLADTGELFF
TGTGCCAGCAGCTTACTAGCGGACACCGGGGAGCTGTTTTTT
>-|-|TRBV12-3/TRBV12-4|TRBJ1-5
CSISQGGNQPQHF
TGTTCCATCAGTCAGGGAGGCAATCAGCCCCAGCATTTT
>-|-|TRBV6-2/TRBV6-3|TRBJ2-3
CASSSRTDTQYF
TGTGCCAGCAGCTCCCGTACAGATACGCAGTATTTT
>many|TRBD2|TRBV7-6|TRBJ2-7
CASSPAGEGEQYF
TGTGCCAGCAGCCCGGCCGGGGAGGGCGAGCAGTACTTC
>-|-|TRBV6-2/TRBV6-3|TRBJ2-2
CASSYISGELFF
TGTGCCAGCAGTTACATCTCCGGGGAGCTGTTTTTT
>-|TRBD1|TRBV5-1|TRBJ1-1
CASSLGHGTGVAEAFF
TGCGCCAGCAGCTTGGGCCACGGGACAGGGGTCGCTGAAGCTTTCTTT
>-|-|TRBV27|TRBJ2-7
CASCRVQPTSYEQYF
TGTGCCAGCTGCCGAGTACAGCCGACCTCCTACGAGCAGTACTTC
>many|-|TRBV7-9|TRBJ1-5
CASSFGSNQPQHF
TGTGCCAGCAGCTTCGGTAGCAATCAGCCCCAGCATTTT
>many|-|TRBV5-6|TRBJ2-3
CASSLGRFRVTDTQYF
TGTGCCAGCAGCTTGGGTAGGTTTAGAGTCACAGATACGCAGTATTTT
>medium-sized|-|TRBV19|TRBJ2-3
CASTGLGTDTQYF
TGTGCCAGTACGGGGCTGGGCACAGATACGCAGTATTTT
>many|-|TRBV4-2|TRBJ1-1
CASSQDTGEAFF
TGTGCCAGCAGCCAAGATACCGGCGAAGCTTTCTTT
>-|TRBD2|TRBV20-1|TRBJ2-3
CSALSGGSTDTQYF
TGCAGTGCGCTAAGCGGGGGTAGCACAGATACGCAGTATTTT
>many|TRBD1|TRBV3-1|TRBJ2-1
CASSQGLQGAYNEQFF
TGTGCCAGCAGCCAAGGCCTCCAGGGGGCCTACAATGAGCAGTTCTTC
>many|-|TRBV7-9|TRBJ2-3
CASSWGLTSTDTQYF
TGTGCCAGCAGTTGGGGACTCACTAGCACAGATACGCAGTATTTT
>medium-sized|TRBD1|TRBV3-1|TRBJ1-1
CASSQDLGKDRAFF
TGTGCCAGCAGCCAAGATCTAGGAAAGGACAGGGCTTTCTTT
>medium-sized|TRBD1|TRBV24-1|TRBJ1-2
CATSDPTGGNDGYTF
TGTGCCACCAGTGATCCGACAGGGGGGAACGATGGCTACACCTTC
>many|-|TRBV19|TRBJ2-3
CASSMGRTDTQYF
TGTGCCAGTAGTATGGGGAGGACAGATACGCAGTATTTT